This T cell receptor beta chain emerged from a study of blood T cell repertoires in COVID-19. For the study at large: The United States, Italy and Spain supplied acute and convalescent COVID-19 samples.

In germline, CDR1 is LGHNA, CDR2 YNFKEQ. The CDR3 spans 14 residues. V dropped 1 base and J dropped 9; count of bases not matched to a gene: 4. Original processing methods: Reference gene primer amplification gave nucleated cell count estimates. The protocol was immunoSEQ multiplex PCR, while the TCRdb copy is restricted to in-frame clones and leaves out a portion. V and J calls and clone size are copied from that table; D and trimming were computed from the DNA. The table shows roughly 130,000 clones, with 70% to 80% occurring only once. The rearrangement links TRBV4-2 to TRBJ2-1, with 9 nucleotides matching TRBD2. The origin of this receptor is an older woman with COVID-19, enrolled during active disease. Sequenced material: peripheral blood. The CDR3: CASSQATSGFEQFF. CDR3 DNA sequence: TGTGCCAGCAGCCAAGCTACTAGCGGGTTTGAGCAGTTCTTC.